The source of this T cell receptor (beta chain) is a study of beta chain features in type 1 diabetes. Germline V gene data show CDR1 as SGHTA and CDR2 as FQGNSA. The CDR3 has 13 amino acids. The V end was cut by 0 bases, the J end by 6 bases, with 7 bases between. Investigators reverse transcribed all isolated RNA, so they sequenced expressed TCRB transcripts. Assay: immunoSEQ multiplex PCR; the TCRdb copy retains only in-frame clones and omits some. The table has about 38,000 clones, 64% seen once; the top ten hold 2% to 2.5%. Sample: Tregs from blood. The sequence derives from a woman between 25 and 40 years old in good health. This chain connects TRBV7-2 to TRBJ2-3; no clear D. Here the CDR3 DNA reads TGTGCCAGCAGCTTAGCGCGTGAGGATACGCAGTATTTT. Residues: CASSLAREDTQYF.